This T cell receptor beta chain was found in a study of OX40 agonist ivuxolimab in advanced cancers. The overall study: Patients were dosed intravenously with ivuxolimab at 0.01 to 10 mg/kg every 2 weeks. General observations from the study: Expanded clones were, on average, more numerous in CD8+ T cells than in CD4+. Low normalized T-cell clonal expansion was also seen in some nonresponders.

Comments on this clone: Its antigen remains unidentified.

The assay was immunoSEQ multiplex PCR, and TCRdb's table has in-frame clones only and misses some. Here the sample spans around 79,000 clones, roughly nine tenths being singletons. The CDR3 has 16 amino acids. The germline CDR1 and CDR2 sequences are SGHTA and FQGNSA. Losses at the gene ends were 5 bases for V and 0 bases for J; bases not matched to a gene: 5. Specimen: CD4+ or CD8+ T cells sorted from blood, collected in a trial of the OX40 agonist ivuxolimab. V is TRBV7-2 and J is TRBJ2-3; TRBD2 matches at 10 bases. The TCR was taken from an adult with an advanced solid tumor such as melanoma, head and neck, liver or kidney cancer. Here the CDR3 DNA reads TGTGCCAGCAGCATCACTAGCGGGGCTAGCACAGATACGCAGTATTTT. Translation gives CASSITSGASTDTQYF.